This T cell receptor beta chain was sequenced in a study of shared clonotypes between healthy human individuals. Regarding the study as a whole: Sorted-subset samples were not fully sequenced, rarefaction indicated. What limited the represented genetic and exposure-history diversity was the small number of donors. Blood was the sole source, and tissue repertoires probably differ.

In germline, CDR1 is SGHVS, CDR2 FQNEAQ. V shed 5 bases and J shed 3 bases, with 14 bases lying between them. The CDR3 has 15 amino acids. Profiling relied on immunoSEQ multiplex PCR, and the TCRdb table lists in-frame clones only, not all of them. The table lists about 2 million clones, over 85% of them singletons. CD45RO-negative cells were positively selected for CCR7, leaving out terminally differentiated effector memory CD45RA+ cells. A word on this clone: Its antigen is undetermined.

The clonotype was recovered from a man between 18 and 35 years old in good health. The chain combines TRBV7-8 with TRBJ1-5, with D possibly TRBD1 on 5 matching bases. The material sequenced was naive CD8+ T cells sorted from blood. The CDR3 is CASSQTEALNQPQHF. CDR3 coding DNA: TGTGCCAGCAGCCAGACAGAAGCCCTCAATCAGCCCCAGCATTTT.